This T cell receptor beta chain was retrieved from a study of OX40 agonist ivuxolimab in advanced cancers. V lost 5 bases, J lost 8 bases, and 16 bases lay in between. Germline lookup yields CDR1 MNHEY and CDR2 SMNVEV (reference sequence). The CDR3 sequence is 15 residues long. As concerns this clone: Its antigen is currently unknown.

At baseline, cycle 4 day 1, and cycle 7 day 1, blood was sampled. Study-level results: Also showing low normalized T-cell clonal expansion were some of the nonresponders.

Profiling relied on immunoSEQ multiplex PCR, and the TCRdb table lists in-frame clones only, not all of them. The top ten hold approximately 23% of the sample, which has 14,000 to 15,000 clones, about 90% seen once. The sequence came from an adult with an advanced solid tumor such as melanoma, head and neck, liver or kidney cancer. The starting material was CD4+ or CD8+ T cells sorted from blood, obtained in a trial of the OX40 agonist ivuxolimab. The chain combines TRBV27 with TRBJ1-6; D is perhaps TRBD1 (5 bases). The CDR3 DNA sequence: TGTGCCAGCAGTCCCTCCGGGGCAATTTATTCACCCCTCCACTTT. It codes for CASSPSGAIYSPLHF.